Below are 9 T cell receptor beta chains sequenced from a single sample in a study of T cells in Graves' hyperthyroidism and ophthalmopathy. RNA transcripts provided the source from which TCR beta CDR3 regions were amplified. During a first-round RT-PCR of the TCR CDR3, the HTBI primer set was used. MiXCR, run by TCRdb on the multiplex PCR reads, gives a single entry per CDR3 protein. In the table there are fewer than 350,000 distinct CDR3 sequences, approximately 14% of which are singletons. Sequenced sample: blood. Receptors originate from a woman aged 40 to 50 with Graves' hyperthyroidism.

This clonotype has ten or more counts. CDR3 loop: CATSIYGSGYEQYF. CDR3 in DNA: TGTGCCACCAGCATCTACGGGAGCGGGTACGAGCAGTACTTC. V gene TRBV15 combines with J gene TRBJ2-7; D is perhaps TRBD2 (6 bases). This CDR3 region has 14 residues. V gave up 4 bases and J gave up 4 bases, with 14 bases separating them. The V gene's germline CDR1 is LNHNV and CDR2 YYDKDF (reference sequence).

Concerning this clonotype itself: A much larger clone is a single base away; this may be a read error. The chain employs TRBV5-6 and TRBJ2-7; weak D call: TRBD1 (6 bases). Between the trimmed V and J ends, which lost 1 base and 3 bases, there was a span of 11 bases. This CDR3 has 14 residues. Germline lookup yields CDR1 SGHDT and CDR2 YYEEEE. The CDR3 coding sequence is TGTGCCAGCAGCTTGTACAGGGAACGCTACGAGCAGTACTTC. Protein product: CASSLYRERYEQYF.

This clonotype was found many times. CDR3 amino acids: CASSIGQLYGYTF. The DNA of the CDR3 is TGTGCCAGCAGTATAGGACAGTTATATGGCTACACCTTC. This sequence joins TRBV28 and TRBJ1-2, with TRBD1 as a possible D gene (6 bases). Germline assignment: CDR1 MDHEN and CDR2 SYDVKM. This CDR3 has 13 amino acids. Between the trimmed V and J ends, which lost 5 bases and 5 bases, there was a span of 12 bases.

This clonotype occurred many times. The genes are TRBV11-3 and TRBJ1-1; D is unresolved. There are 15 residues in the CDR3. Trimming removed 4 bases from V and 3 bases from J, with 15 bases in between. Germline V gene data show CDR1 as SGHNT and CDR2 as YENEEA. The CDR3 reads CASSSGGVTDTEAFF. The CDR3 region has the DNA TGTGCCAGCAGCTCGGGAGGAGTCACGGACACTGAAGCTTTCTTT.

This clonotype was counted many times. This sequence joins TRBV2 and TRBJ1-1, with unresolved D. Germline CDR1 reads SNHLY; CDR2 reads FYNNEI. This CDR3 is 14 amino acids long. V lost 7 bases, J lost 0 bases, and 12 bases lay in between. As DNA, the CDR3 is TGTGCCAGCAAGGGAGTGGAAGTGAACACTGAAGCTTTCTTT. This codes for CASKGVEVNTEAFF.

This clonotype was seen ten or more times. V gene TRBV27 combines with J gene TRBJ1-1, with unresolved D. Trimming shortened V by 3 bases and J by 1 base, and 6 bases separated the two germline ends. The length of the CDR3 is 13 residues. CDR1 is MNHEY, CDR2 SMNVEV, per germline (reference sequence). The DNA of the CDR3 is TGTGCCAGCAGTTTCTATTCGAACACTGAAGCTTTCTTT. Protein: CASSFYSNTEAFF.

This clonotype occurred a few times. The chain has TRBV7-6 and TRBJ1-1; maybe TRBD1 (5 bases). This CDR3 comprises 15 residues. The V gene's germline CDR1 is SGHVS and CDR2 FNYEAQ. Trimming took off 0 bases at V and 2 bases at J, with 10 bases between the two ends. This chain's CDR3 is CASSLARDLNTEAFF. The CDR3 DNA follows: TGTGCCAGCAGCTTAGCGCGGGACCTAAACACTGAAGCTTTCTTT.

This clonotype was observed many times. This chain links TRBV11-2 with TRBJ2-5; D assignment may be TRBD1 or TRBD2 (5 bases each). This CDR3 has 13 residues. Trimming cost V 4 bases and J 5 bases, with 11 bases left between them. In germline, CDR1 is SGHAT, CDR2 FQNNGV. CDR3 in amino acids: CASSSRWGETQYF. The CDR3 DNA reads TGTGCCAGCAGCTCAAGATGGGGGGAGACCCAGTACTTC.

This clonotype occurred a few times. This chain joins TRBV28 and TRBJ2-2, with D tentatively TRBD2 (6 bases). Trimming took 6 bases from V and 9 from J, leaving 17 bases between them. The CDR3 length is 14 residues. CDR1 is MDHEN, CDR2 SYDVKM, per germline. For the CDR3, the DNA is TGTGCCAGCAGGGCGGGGACTCCGACCCGGGAGCTGTTTTTT. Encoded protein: CASRAGTPTRELFF.